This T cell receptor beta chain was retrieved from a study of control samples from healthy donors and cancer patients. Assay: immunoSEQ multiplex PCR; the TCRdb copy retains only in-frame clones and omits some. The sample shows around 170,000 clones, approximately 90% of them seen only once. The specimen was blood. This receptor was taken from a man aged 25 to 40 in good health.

The CDR3 sequence: CASSFERTEAFF. CDR3 sequence (DNA): TGTGCCAGCAGTTTTGAACGTACTGAAGCTTTCTTT. The rearrangement links TRBV28 to TRBJ1-1; no clear D. V shed 3 bases and J shed 5 bases, with 7 bases lying between them. The CDR3 is 12 residues long. Germline values: CDR1 MDHEN, CDR2 SYDVKM.